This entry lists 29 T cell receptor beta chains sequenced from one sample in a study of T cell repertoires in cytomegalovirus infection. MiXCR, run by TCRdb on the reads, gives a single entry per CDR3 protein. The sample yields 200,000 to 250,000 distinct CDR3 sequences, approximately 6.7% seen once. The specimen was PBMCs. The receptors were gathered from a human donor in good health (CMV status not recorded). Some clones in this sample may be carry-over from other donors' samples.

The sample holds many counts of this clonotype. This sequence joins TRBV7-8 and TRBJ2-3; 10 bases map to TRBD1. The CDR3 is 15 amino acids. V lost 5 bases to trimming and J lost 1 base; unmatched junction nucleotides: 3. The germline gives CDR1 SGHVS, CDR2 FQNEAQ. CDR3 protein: CASSPGTGGTDTQYF. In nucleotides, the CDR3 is TGTGCCAGCAGCCCAGGGACAGGGGGCACAGATACGCAGTATTTT.

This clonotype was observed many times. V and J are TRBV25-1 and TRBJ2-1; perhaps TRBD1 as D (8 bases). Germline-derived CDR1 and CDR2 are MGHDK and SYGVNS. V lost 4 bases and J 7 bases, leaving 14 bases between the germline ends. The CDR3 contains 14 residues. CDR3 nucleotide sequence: TGTGCCAGCAGTGTGGGGGGGACAGGTAATGAGCAGTTCTTC. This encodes CASSVGGTGNEQFF.

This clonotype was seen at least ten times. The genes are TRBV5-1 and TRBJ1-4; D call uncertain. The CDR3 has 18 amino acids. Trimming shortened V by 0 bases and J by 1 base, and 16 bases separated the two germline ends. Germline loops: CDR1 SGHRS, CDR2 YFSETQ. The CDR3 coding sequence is TGCGCCAGCAGCTTGGAGCCCTTGTCCCGGGGAACTAATGAAAAACTGTTTTTT. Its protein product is CASSLEPLSRGTNEKLFF.

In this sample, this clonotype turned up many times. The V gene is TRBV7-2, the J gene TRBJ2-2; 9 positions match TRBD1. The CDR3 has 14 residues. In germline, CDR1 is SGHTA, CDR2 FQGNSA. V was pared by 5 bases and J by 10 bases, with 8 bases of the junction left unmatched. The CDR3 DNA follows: TGTGCCAGCAGCCCTCGGACAGGGGAAGTGGAGCTGTTTTTT. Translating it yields CASSPRTGEVELFF.

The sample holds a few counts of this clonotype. CDR3 loop: CASSPPGADTEAFF. The CDR3 coding sequence is TGTGCCAGCAGCCCCCCGGGGGCGGACACTGAAGCTTTCTTT. This rearrangement joins TRBV7-9 to TRBJ1-1, with a tentative D call TRBD1 (6 bases). The CDR3 is 14 residues long. V lost 5 bases and J 3 bases, leaving 13 bases between the germline ends. Germline V gene lookup returns CDR1 SEHNR and CDR2 FQNEAQ (reference sequence).

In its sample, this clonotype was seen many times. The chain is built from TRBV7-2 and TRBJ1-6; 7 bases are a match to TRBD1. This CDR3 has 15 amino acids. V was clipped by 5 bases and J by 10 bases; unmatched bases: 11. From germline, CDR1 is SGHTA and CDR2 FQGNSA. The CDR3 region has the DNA TGTGCCAGCAGCCTATGGGACAGCGGCGGGTCACCCCTCCACTTT. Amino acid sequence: CASSLWDSGGSPLHF.

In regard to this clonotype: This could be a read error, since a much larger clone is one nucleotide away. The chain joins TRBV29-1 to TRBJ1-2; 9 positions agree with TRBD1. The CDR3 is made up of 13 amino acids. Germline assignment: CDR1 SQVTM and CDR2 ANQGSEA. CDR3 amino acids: CSVRTGTGYGCTF. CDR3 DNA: TGCAGCGTTAGAACCGGGACAGGGTATGGCTGCACCTTC.

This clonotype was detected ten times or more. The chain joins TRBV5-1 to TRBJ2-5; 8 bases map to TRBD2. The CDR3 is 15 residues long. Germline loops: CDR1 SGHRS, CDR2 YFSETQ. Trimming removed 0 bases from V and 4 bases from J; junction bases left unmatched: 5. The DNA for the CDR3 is TGCGCCAGCAGCTTGGGACTAGCGCTAGGAGAGACCCAGTACTTC. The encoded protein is CASSLGLALGETQYF.

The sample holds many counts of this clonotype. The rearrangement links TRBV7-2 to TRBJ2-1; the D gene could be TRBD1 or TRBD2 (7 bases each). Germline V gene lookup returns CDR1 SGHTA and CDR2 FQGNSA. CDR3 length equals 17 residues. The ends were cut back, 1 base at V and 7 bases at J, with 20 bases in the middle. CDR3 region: CASSLVPGGVVKNEQFF. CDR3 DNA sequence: TGTGCCAGCAGCTTAGTCCCAGGGGGGGTGGTCAAGAATGAGCAGTTCTTC.

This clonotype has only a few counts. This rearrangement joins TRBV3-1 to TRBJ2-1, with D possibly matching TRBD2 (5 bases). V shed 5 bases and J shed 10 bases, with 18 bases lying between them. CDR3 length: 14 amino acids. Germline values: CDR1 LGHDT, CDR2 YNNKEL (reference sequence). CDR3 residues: CASSFRERAREQFF. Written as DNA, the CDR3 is TGTGCCAGCAGCTTCCGGGAACGAGCCAGGGAGCAGTTCTTC.

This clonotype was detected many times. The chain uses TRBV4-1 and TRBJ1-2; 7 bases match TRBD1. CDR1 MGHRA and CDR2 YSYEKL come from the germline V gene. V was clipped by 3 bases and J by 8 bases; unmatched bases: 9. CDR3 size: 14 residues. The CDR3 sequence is CASSHRQGLEGYTF. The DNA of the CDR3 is TGCGCCAGCAGCCATAGACAGGGTTTAGAAGGCTACACCTTC.

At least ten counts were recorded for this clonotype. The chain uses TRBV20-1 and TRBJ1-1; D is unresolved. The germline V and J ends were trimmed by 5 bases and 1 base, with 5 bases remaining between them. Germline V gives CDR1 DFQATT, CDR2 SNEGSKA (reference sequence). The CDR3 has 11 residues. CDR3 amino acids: CSARRNTEAFF. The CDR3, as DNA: TGCAGTGCTCGGAGGAACACTGAAGCTTTCTTT.

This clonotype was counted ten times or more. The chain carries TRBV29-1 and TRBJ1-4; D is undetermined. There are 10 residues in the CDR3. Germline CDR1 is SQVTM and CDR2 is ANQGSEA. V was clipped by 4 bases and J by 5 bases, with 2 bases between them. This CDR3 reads CSVGNEKLFF. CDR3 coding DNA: TGCAGCGTTGGGAATGAAAAACTGTTTTTT. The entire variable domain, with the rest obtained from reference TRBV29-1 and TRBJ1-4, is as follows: SAVISQKPSRDICQRGTSLTIQCQVDSQVTMMFWYRQQPGQSLTLIATANQGSEATYESGFVIDKFPISRPNLTFSTLTVSNMSPEDSSIYLCSVGNEKLFFGSGTQLSVL.

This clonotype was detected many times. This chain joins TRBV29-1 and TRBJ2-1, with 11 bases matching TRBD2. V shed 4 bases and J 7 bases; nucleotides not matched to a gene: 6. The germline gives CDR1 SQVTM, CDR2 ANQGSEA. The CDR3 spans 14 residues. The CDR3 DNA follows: TGCAGCGTTGCGCCTAGCGGGGGGCGGAATGAGCAGTTCTTC. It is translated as CSVAPSGGRNEQFF.

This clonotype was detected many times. The CDR3 DNA sequence: TGTGCCAGCAGTGGACTCCGGGACAGGGATTCACCCCTCCACTTT. Its translation is CASSGLRDRDSPLHF. The genes are TRBV6-1 and TRBJ1-6, with 9 nucleotides matching TRBD1. CDR1 and CDR2 (germline): MNHNS, SASEGT. J was trimmed by 8 bases and V by 4 bases; bases with no gene match: 6. This CDR3 comprises 15 residues.

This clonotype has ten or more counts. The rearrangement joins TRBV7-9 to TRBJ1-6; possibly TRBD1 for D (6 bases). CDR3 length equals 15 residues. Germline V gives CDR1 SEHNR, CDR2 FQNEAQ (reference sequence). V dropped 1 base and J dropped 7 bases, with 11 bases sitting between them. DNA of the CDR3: TGTGCCAGCAGCTTAGGCGAGGGGGACAATTCACCCCTCCACTTT. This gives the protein CASSLGEGDNSPLHF.

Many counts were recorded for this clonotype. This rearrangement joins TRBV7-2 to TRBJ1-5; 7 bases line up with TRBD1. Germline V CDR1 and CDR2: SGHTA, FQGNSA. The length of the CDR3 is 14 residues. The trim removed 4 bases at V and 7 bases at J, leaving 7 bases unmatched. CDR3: CASSSRQGGQPQHF. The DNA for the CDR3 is TGTGCCAGCAGCTCTCGACAGGGAGGCCAGCCCCAGCATTTT. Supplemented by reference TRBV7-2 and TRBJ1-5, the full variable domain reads GAGVSQSPSNKVTEKGKDVELRCDPISGHTALYWYRQSLGQGLEFLIYFQGNSAPDKSGLPSDRFSAERTGGSVSTLTIQRTQQEDSAVYLCASSSRQGGQPQHFGDGTRLSIL.

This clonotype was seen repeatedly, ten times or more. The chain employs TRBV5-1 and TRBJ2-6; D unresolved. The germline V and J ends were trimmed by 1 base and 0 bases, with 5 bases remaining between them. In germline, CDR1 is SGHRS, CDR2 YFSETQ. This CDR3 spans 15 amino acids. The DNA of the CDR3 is TGCGCCAGCAGCTTGCGGCCCTCTGGGGCCAACGTCCTGACTTTC. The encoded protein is CASSLRPSGANVLTF.

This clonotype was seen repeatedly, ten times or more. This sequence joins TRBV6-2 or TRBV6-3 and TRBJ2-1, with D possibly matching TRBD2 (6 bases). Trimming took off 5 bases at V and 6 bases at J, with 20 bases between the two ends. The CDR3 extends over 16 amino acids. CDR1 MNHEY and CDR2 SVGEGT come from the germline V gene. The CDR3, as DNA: TGTGCCAGCAGTCCCATGGGACTCCCTTCCCGCAATGAGCAGTTCTTC. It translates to CASSPMGLPSRNEQFF.

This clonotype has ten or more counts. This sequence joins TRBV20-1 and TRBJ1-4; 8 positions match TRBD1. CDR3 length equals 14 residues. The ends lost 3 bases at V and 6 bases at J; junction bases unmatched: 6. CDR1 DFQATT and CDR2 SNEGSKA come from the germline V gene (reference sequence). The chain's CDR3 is CSARDRVGDEKLFF. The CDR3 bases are TGCAGTGCTAGGGACAGGGTGGGGGATGAAAAACTGTTTTTT.

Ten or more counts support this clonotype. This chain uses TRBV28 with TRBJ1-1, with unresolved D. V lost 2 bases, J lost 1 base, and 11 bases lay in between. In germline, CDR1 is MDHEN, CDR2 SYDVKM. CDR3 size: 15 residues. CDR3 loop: CASSLMPRGNTEAFF. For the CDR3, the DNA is TGTGCCAGCAGTTTAATGCCCCGCGGGAACACTGAAGCTTTCTTT.

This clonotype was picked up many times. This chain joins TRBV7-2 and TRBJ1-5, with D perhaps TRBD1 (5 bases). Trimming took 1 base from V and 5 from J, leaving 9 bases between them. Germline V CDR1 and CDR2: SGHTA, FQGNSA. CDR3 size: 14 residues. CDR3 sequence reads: CASSLEQGYQPQHF. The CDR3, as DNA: TGTGCCAGCAGCTTAGAGCAGGGATATCAGCCCCAGCATTTT.

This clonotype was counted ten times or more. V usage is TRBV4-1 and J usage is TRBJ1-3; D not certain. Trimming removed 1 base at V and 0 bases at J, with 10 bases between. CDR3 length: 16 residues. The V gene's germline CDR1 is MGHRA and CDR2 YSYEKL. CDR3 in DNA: TGCGCCAGCAGCCAAGTAAAGGAGAGCTCTGGAAACACCATATATTTT. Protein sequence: CASSQVKESSGNTIYF.

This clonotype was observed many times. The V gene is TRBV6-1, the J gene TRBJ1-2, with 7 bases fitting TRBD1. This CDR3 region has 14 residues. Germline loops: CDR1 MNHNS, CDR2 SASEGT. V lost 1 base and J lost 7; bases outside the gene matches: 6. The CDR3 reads CASSEGLDRAGYTF. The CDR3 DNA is TGTGCCAGCAGTGAAGGGCTCGACAGGGCTGGCTACACCTTC.

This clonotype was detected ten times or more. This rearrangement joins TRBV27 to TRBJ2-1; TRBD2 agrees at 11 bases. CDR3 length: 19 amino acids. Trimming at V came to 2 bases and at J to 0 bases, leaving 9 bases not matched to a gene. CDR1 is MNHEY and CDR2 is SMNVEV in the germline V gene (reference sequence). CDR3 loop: CASSLMRLAGGTSYNEQFF. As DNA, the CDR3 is TGTGCCAGCAGTTTAATGCGTCTAGCGGGGGGAACCTCCTACAATGAGCAGTTCTTC.

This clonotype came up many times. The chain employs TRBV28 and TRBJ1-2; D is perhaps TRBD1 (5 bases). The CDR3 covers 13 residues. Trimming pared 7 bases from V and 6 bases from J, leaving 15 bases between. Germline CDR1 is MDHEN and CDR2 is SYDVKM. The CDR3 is CASTLGAPNGYTF. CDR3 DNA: TGTGCCAGCACTCTAGGGGCCCCCAATGGCTACACCTTC.

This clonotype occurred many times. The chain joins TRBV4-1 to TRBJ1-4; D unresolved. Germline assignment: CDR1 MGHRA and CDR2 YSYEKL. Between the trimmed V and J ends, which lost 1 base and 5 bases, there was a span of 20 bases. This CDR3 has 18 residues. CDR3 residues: CASSQVIGMGRGNEKLFF. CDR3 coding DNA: TGCGCCAGCAGCCAAGTAATCGGTATGGGTCGGGGAAATGAAAAACTGTTTTTT.

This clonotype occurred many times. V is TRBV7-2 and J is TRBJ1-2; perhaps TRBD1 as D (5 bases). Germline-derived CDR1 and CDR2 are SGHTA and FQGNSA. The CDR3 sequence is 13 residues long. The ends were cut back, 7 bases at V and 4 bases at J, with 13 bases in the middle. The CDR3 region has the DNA TGTGCCAGCACTCAGGGAATCTTCTATGGCTACACCTTC. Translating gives CASTQGIFYGYTF.

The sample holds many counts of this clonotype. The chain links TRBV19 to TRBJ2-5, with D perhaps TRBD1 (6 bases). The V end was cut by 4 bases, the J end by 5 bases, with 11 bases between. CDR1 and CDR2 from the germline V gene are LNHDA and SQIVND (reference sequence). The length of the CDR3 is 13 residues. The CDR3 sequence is CASSNPGVETQYF. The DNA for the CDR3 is TGTGCCAGTAGTAACCCAGGGGTGGAGACCCAGTACTTC.